This entry lists 2 T cell receptor beta chains sequenced from one sample in a study of glioma-infiltrating T cells after dendritic cell vaccination. Method: immunoSEQ multiplex PCR; TCRdb's copy keeps in-frame clones and lacks some. Among some 90,000 clones listed, more than 80% were seen once. This sample's time point: after dendritic cell vaccination, including at tumor progression/relapse. The sequences come from blood, collected after dendritic cell vaccination. Source of these receptors: a human donor with glioblastoma.

The chain combines TRBV13 with TRBJ2-5; D is uncertain. V shed 5 bases and J shed 2 bases, with 9 bases lying between them. Germline V gene data show CDR1 as PRHDT and CDR2 as FYEKMQ (reference sequence). The CDR3 spans 13 residues. CDR3 nucleotides: TGTGCCAGCAGCACCGGGTCACAAGAGACCCAGTACTTC. Amino acid sequence: CASSTGSQETQYF. The variable domain in full, with the rest retrieved from reference TRBV13 and TRBJ2-5, is AAGVIQSPRHLIKEKRETATLKCYPIPRHDTVYWYQQGPGQDPQFLISFYEKMQSDKGSIPDRFSAQQFSDYHSELNMSSLELGDSALYFCASSTGSQETQYFGPGTRLLVL.

This clone was found once. The V call is TRBV10-3, the J call TRBJ1-2; D is possibly TRBD1 (6 bases). Trimming shortened V by 3 bases and J by 5 bases, and 16 bases separated the two germline ends. The CDR3 is 15 amino acids. Germline CDR1 and CDR2: ENHRY and SYGVKD. Here the CDR3 DNA reads TGTGCCATCAGTGAAGGACTAGGGACATTTTATGGCTACACCTTC. Protein product: CAISEGLGTFYGYTF.